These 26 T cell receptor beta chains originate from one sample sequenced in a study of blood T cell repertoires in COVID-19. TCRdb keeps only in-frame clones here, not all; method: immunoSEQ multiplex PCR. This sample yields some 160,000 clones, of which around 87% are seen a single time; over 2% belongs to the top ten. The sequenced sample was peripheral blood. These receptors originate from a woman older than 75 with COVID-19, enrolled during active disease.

The CDR3 region has the DNA TGTGCCAGCATTCCAAGGGGAAAGACAGATACGCAGTATTTT. This gives the protein CASIPRGKTDTQYF. V is TRBV3-1 (or the pseudogene TRBV3-2) and J is TRBJ2-3; TRBD1 is a possible D gene (5 bases). This CDR3 is built from 14 residues. V gave up 7 bases and J gave up 3 bases, with 14 bases separating them. CDR1 and CDR2 (germline): LGHDT, YNNKEL (reference sequence).

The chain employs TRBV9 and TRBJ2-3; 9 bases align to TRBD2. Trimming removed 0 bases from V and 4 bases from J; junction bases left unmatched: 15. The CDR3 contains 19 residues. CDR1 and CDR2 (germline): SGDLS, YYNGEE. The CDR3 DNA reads TGTGCCAGCAGCGTAGGTGAGAGGAGGCGGGAGGGCCGATCAGATACGCAGTATTTT. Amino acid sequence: CASSVGERRREGRSDTQYF.

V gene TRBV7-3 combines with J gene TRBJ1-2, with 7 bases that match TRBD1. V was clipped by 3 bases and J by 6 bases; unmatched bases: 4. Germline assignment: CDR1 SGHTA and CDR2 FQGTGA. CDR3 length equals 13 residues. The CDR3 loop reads CASSLAGGNGYTF. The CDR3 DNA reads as TGTGCCAGCAGCTTGGCAGGGGGTAATGGCTACACCTTC.

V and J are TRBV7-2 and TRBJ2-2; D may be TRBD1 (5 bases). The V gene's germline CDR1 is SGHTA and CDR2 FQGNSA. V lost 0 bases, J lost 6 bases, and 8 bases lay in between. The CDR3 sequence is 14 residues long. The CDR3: CASSLATTAGELFF. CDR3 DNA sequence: TGTGCCAGCAGCTTAGCAACGACAGCCGGGGAGCTGTTTTTT.

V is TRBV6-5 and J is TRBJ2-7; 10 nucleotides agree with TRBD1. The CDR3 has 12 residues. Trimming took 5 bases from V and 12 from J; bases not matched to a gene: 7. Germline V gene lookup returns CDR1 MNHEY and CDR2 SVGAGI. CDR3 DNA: TGTGCCAGCAGTCCCGGGACAGGGGTACCGTACTTC. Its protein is CASSPGTGVPYF.

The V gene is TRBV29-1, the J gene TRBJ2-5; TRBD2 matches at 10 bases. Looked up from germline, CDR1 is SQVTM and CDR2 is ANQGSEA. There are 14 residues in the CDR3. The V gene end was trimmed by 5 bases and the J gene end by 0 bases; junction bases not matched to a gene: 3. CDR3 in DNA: TGCAGCGTTCGAGCGGGAGGGTACCAAGAGACCCAGTACTTC. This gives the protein CSVRAGGYQETQYF.

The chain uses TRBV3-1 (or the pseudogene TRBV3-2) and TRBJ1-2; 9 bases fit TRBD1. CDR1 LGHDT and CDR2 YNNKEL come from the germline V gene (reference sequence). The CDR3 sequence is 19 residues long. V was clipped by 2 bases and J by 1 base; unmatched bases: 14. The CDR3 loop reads CASSQRDRALKDGNYGYTF. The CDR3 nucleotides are TGTGCCAGCAGCCAAAGGGACAGGGCCCTAAAGGATGGTAACTATGGCTACACCTTC.

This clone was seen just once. DNA for the CDR3: TGCAGCGTTTGGAGTAATGAAAAACTGTTTTTT. Translated, it gives CSVWSNEKLFF. The V gene is TRBV29-1, the J gene TRBJ1-4; no reliable D call. Germline-derived CDR1 and CDR2 are SQVTM and ANQGSEA. This CDR3 contains 11 residues. Trimming took off 5 bases at V and 4 bases at J, with 5 bases between the two ends.

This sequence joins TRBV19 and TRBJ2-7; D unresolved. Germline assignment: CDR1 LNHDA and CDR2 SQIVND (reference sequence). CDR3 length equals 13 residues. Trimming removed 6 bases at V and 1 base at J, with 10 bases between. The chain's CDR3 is CASSQQRSYEQYF. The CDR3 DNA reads TGTGCCAGTAGCCAACAGAGATCCTACGAGCAGTACTTC.

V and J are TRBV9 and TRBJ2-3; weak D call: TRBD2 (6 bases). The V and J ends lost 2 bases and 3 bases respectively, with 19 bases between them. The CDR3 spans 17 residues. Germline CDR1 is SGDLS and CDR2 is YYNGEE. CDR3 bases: TGTGCCAGCAGCGTTGCGGGACTCTCCGTTTCTACAGATACGCAGTATTTT. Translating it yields CASSVAGLSVSTDTQYF.

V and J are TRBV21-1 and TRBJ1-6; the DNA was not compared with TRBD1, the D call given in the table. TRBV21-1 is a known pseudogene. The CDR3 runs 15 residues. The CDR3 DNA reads TGTGCCAGCAGCAGCGGGACAGTTAATAATTCACCCCTCCACTTT. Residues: CASSSGTVNNSPLHF.

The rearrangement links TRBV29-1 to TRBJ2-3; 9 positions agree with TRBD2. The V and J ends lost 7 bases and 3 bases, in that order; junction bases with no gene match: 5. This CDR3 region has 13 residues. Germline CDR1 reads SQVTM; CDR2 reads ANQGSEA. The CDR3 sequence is CSDLAGGTDTQYF. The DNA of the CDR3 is TGCAGCGACCTGGCGGGAGGGACAGATACGCAGTATTTT.

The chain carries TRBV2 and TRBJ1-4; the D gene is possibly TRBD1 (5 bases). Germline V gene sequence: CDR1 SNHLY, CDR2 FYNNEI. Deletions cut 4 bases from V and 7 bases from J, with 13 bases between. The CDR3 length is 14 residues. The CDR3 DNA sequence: TGTGCCAGCAGTGTGGGGCAGGGCGGTGAAAAACTGTTTTTT. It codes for CASSVGQGGEKLFF.

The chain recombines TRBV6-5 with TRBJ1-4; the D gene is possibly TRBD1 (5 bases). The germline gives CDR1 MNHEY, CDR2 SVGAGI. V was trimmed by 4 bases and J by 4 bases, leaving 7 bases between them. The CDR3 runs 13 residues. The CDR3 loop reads CASSSGFNEKLFF. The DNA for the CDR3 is TGTGCCAGCAGTTCAGGGTTTAATGAAAAACTGTTTTTT.

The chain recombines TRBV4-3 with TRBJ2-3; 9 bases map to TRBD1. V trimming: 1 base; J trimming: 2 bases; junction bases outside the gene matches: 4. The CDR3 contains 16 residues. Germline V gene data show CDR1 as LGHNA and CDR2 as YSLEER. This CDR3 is CASSQVTQGATDTQYF. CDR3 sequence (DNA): TGCGCCAGCAGCCAAGTAACACAGGGGGCCACAGATACGCAGTATTTT.

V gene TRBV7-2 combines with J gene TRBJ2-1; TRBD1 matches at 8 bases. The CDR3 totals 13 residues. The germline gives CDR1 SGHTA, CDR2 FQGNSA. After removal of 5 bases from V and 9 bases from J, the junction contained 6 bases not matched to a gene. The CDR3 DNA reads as TGTGCCAGCAGCAGGGGACAGGTTATTGAGCAGTTCTTC. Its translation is CASSRGQVIEQFF. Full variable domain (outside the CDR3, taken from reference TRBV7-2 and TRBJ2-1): GAGVSQSPSNKVTEKGKDVELRCDPISGHTALYWYRQSLGQGLEFLIYFQGNSAPDKSGLPSDRFSAERTGGSVSTLTIQRTQQEDSAVYLCASSRGQVIEQFFGPGTRLTVL.

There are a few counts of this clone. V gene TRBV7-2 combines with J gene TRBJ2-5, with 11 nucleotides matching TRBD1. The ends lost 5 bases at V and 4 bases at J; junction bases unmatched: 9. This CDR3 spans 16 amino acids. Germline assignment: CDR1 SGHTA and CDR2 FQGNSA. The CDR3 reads CASSPIGQGAGETQYF. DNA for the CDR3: TGTGCCAGCAGCCCCATTGGACAGGGGGCAGGAGAGACCCAGTACTTC.

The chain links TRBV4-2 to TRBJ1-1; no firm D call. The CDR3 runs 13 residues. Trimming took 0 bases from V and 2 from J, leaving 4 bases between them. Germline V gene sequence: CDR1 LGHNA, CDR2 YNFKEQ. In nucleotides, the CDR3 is TGTGCCAGCAGCCAAGATCTTAACACTGAAGCTTTCTTT. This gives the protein CASSQDLNTEAFF.

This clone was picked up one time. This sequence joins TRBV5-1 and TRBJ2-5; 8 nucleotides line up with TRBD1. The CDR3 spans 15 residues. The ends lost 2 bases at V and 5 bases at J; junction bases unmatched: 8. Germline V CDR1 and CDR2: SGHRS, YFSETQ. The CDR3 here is CASSFSWTGQETQYF. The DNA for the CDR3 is TGCGCCAGCAGCTTTTCCTGGACAGGGCAGGAGACCCAGTACTTC.

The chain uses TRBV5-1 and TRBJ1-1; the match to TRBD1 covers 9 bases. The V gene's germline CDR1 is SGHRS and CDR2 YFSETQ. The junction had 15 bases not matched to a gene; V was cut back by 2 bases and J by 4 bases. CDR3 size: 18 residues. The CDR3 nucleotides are TGCGCCAGCAGCTTCTCTAGTCCCGGGACAGGGTCGGCCACTGAAGCTTTCTTT. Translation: CASSFSSPGTGSATEAFF.

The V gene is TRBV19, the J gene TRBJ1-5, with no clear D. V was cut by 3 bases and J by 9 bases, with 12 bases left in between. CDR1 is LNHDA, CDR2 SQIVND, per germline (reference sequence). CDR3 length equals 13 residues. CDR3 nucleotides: TGTGCCAGTAGTATCCCCCCCCTACGGCCCCAGCATTTT. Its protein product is CASSIPPLRPQHF.

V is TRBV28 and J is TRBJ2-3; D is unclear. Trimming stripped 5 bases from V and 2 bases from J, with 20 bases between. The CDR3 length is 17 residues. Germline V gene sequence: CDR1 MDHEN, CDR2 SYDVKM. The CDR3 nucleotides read TGTGCCAGCAGTCCCTACGTGGCCAGGTCGATCACAGATACGCAGTATTTT. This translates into CASSPYVARSITDTQYF. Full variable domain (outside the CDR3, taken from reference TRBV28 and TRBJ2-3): DVKVTQSSRYLVKRTGEKVFLECVQDMDHENMFWYRQDPGLGLRLIYFSYDVKMKEKGDIPEGYSVSREKKERFSLILESASTNQTSMYLCASSPYVARSITDTQYFGPGTRLTVL.

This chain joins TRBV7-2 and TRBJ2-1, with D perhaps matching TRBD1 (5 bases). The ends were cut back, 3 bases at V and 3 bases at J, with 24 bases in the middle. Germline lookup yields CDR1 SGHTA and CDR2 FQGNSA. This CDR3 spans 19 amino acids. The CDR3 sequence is CASSLGFGQGISYYNEQFF. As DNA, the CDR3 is TGTGCCAGCAGCTTGGGTTTTGGGCAGGGCATCTCTTACTACAATGAGCAGTTCTTC.

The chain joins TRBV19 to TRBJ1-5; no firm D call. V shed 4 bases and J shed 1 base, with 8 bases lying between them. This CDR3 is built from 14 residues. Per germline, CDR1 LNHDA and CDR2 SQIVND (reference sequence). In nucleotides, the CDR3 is TGTGCCAGTAGTAGCTTCGGGAGCAATCAGCCCCAGCATTTT. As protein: CASSSFGSNQPQHF.

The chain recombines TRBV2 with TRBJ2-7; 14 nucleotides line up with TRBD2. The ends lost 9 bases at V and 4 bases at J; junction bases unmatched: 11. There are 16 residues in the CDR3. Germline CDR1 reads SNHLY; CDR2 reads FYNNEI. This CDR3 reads CAREPGLAGVSYEQYF. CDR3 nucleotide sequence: TGTGCCAGAGAACCGGGACTAGCGGGAGTTTCGTACGAGCAGTACTTC. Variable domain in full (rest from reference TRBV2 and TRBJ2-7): EPEVTQTPSHQVTQMGQEVILRCVPISNHLYFYWYRQILGQKVEFLVSFYNNEISEKSEIFDDQFSVERPDGSNFTLKIRSTKLEDSAMYFCAREPGLAGVSYEQYFGPGTRLTVT.

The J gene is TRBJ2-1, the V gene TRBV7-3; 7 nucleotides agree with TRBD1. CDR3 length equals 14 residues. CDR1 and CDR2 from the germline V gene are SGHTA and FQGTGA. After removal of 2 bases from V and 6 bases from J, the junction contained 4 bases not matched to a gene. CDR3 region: CASSLETGRNEQFF. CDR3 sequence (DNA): TGTGCCAGCAGCTTAGAGACAGGGCGCAATGAGCAGTTCTTC.